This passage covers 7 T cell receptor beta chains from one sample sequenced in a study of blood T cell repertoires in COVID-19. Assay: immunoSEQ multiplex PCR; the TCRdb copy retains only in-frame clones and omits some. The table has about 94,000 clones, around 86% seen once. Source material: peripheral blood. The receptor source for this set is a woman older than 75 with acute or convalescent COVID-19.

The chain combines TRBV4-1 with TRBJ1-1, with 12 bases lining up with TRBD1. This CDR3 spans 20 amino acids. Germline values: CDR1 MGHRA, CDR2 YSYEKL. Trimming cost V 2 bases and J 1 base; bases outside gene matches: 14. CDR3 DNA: TGCGCCAGCAGCCAACCTTTCACCGGGACAGGGGGCGGAGGGAACACTGAAGCTTTCTTT. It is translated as CASSQPFTGTGGGGNTEAFF.

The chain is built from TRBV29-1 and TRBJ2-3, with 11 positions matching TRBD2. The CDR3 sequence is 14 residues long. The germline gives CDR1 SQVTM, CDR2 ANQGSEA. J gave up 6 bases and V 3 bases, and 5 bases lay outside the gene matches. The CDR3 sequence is CSVELAGGPDTQYF. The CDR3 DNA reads TGCAGCGTTGAGTTAGCGGGAGGGCCGGATACGCAGTATTTT.

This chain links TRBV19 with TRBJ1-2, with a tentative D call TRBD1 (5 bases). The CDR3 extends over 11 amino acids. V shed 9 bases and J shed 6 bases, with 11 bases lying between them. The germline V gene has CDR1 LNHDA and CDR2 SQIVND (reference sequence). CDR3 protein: CASTRGNGYTF. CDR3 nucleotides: TGTGCCAGCACGCGGGGGAATGGCTACACCTTC. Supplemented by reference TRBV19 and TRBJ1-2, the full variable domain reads DGGITQSPKYLFRKEGQNVTLSCEQNLNHDAMYWYRQDPGQGLRLIYYSQIVNDFQKGDIAEGYSVSREKKESFPLTVTSAQKNPTAFYLCASTRGNGYTFGSGTRLTVV.

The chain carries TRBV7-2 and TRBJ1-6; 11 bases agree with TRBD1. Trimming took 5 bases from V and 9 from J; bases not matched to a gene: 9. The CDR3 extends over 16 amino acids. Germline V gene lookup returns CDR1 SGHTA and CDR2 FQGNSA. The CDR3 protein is CASSPPGQGARSPLHF. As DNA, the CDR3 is TGTGCCAGCAGCCCACCAGGACAGGGGGCGCGTTCACCCCTCCACTTT.

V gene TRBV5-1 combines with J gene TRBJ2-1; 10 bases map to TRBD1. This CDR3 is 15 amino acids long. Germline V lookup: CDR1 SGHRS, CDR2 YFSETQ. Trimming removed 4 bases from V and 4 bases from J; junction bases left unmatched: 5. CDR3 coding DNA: TGCGCCAGCAGCAGGGGACAGGGGATATACAATGAGCAGTTCTTC. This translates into CASSRGQGIYNEQFF.

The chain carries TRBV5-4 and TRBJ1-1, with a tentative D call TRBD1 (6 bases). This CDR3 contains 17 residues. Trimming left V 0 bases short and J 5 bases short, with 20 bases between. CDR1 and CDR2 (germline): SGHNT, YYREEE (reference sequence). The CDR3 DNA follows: TGTGCCAGCAGCTTGGGGCTGCAGGGTATTAGGGGGACTGAAGCTTTCTTT. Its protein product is CASSLGLQGIRGTEAFF.

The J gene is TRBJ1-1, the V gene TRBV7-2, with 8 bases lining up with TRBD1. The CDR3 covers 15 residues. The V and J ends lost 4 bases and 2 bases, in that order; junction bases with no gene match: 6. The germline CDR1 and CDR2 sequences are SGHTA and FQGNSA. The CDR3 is CASSSHRGANTEAFF. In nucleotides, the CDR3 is TGTGCCAGCAGCTCGCACAGGGGGGCCAACACTGAAGCTTTCTTT.